The 15 T cell receptor beta chains listed next were all sequenced from one sample in a study of prognosis after radiotherapy for stage I lung cancer. Two-round multiplex PCR on genomic DNA was the method by which TCR beta CDR3 was amplified. Primers (each specific to one TRBV or TRBJ gene) were used in first-round PCR. TCRdb reanalysed the multiplex PCR reads using MiXCR and keeps one entry per CDR3 protein. The sample gives roughly 30,000 distinct CDR3 sequences, approximately 38% of which show up once; under 35% is in the top ten. This sample comprised PBMCs, obtained before or after stereotactic body radiation therapy (not recorded which). These receptors originate from a donor aged 50 or older with non-small cell lung cancer.

This clonotype has a count of ten or more. The J gene is TRBJ2-5, the V gene TRBV30, with 7 bases fitting TRBD2. Germline CDR1 reads GTSNPN; CDR2 reads SVGIG (reference sequence). Unmatched junction bases numbered 9, after V lost 0 bases and J lost 5 bases. The CDR3 is 15 amino acids. The CDR3 sequence is CAWSVESGISETQYF. The CDR3 DNA is TGTGCCTGGAGTGTAGAAAGCGGGATAAGTGAGACCCAGTACTTC.

In its sample, this clonotype was seen many times. The chain couples TRBV30 to TRBJ1-4; possibly TRBD1 for D (6 bases). V lost 2 bases and J 5 bases, leaving 15 bases between the germline ends. The CDR3 is 15 residues long. CDR1 and CDR2 from the germline V gene are GTSNPN and SVGIG (reference sequence). CDR3 loop: CAWSFGRGGNEKLFF. CDR3 bases: TGTGCCTGGAGTTTCGGGAGGGGGGGAAATGAAAAACTGTTTTTT.

This clonotype was seen repeatedly, ten times or more. This sequence joins TRBV4-1 and TRBJ2-3, with 9 bases fitting TRBD1. The germline V gene encodes CDR1 MGHRA and CDR2 YSYEKL. The ends lost 3 bases at V and 0 bases at J; junction bases unmatched: 4. The CDR3 contains 16 residues. Here the CDR3 DNA reads TGCGCCAGCAGCCAGGGACAGGGACGGAGCACAGATACGCAGTATTTT. Translated, it gives CASSQGQGRSTDTQYF.

In this sample, this clonotype turned up a few times. Being one base from a much bigger clone, this may be a read error. The chain carries TRBV6-2 or TRBV6-3 and TRBJ1-2; D is undetermined. Germline V gene data show CDR1 as MNHEY and CDR2 as SVGEGT. V lost 4 bases and J lost 0, with 9 bases in between. This CDR3 contains 14 residues. The CDR3 DNA reads TGTGCCAGCAGTTGCTCTGGGACTAACTATGGCTACACCTTC. Translated, it gives CASSCSGTNYGYTF.

The count of this clonotype is one. V is TRBV20-1 and J is TRBJ2-1; D is possibly TRBD2 (6 bases). The ends were cut back, 3 bases at V and 6 bases at J, with 15 bases in the middle. The CDR3 runs 14 residues. Germline values: CDR1 DFQATT, CDR2 SNEGSKA (reference sequence). CDR3 in amino acids: CSASRGRSGNEQFF. CDR3 sequence (DNA): TGCAGTGCTAGTCGGGGGAGAAGTGGCAATGAGCAGTTCTTC.

The genes are TRBV15 and TRBJ1-1; possibly TRBD1 for D (5 bases). Between the trimmed V and J ends, which lost 5 bases and 1 base, there was a span of 11 bases. The CDR3 loop spans 14 amino acids. CDR1 LNHNV and CDR2 YYDKDF come from the germline V gene (reference sequence). Here the CDR3 reads CATSPDRTNTEAFF. The DNA for the CDR3 is TGTGCCACCAGCCCCGACAGAACGAACACTGAAGCTTTCTTT.

This clonotype was counted many times. The chain links TRBV7-2 to TRBJ1-6; a weak D match, TRBD1 (5 bases). Germline CDR1 reads SGHTA; CDR2 reads FQGNSA. The CDR3 runs to 13 residues. V shed 2 bases and J shed 6 bases, with 5 bases lying between them. In DNA form, the CDR3 reads TGTGCCAGCAGCTTAAGGGGTAATTCACCCCTCCACTTT. As protein: CASSLRGNSPLHF.

This clonotype was observed many times. The chain uses TRBV28 and TRBJ1-4; D may be TRBD1 (5 bases). V was shortened by 3 bases and J by 8 bases, with 10 bases between the two germline ends. The CDR3 is 13 amino acids. The germline V gene encodes CDR1 MDHEN and CDR2 SYDVKM. This CDR3 reads CASSFLTEEKLFF. The DNA of the CDR3 is TGTGCCAGCAGTTTCCTGACAGAAGAAAAACTGTTTTTT.

This clonotype was observed at least ten times. The chain is built from TRBV19 and TRBJ2-2; 7 positions agree with TRBD2. Germline loops: CDR1 LNHDA, CDR2 SQIVND (reference sequence). The CDR3 covers 15 residues. J gave up 5 bases and V 1 base, and 4 bases lay outside the gene matches. The CDR3 nucleotides are TGTGCCAGTAGTATAGCGGGGGGAACAACCGGGGAGCTGTTTTTT. Its protein product is CASSIAGGTTGELFF.

In its sample, this clonotype was seen many times. This chain links TRBV11-3 with TRBJ1-1, with TRBD1 matching 8 bases. Per the germline V gene, CDR1 is SGHNT and CDR2 is YENEEA. The CDR3 is made up of 14 amino acids. V lost 5 bases and J lost 1; bases outside the gene matches: 3. The CDR3 loop is CASSVGQGNTEAFF. CDR3 in DNA: TGTGCCAGCAGCGTAGGACAGGGGAACACTGAAGCTTTCTTT.

This clonotype has just one count. V is TRBV15 and J is TRBJ2-1; maybe TRBD1 (6 bases). V was cut by 5 bases and J by 12 bases, with 14 bases left in between. The CDR3 loop spans 12 amino acids. Germline V CDR1 and CDR2: LNHNV, YYDKDF (reference sequence). The CDR3 DNA is TGTGCCACCAGCGGCAGGGGCCTTGTGCAGTTCTTC. Translated: CATSGRGLVQFF.

As for this clonotype: A far larger clone is a single base away, which makes a read error likely. This chain joins TRBV6-5 and TRBJ2-3; no reliable D call. This CDR3 is built from 17 residues. The germline CDR1 and CDR2 sequences are MNHEY and SVGAGI. Deletions cut 8 bases from V and 4 bases from J, with 25 bases between. CDR3 sequence reads: CASATLSVGAPPDTQYF. CDR3 nucleotide sequence: TGTGCCAGCGCCACCCTAAGCGTGGGCGCCCCCCCAGATACGCAGTATTTT.

As to this clonotype: A much larger clone lies one base from this, so it may be a read error. V gene TRBV6-2 or TRBV6-3 combines with J gene TRBJ1-5, with TRBD1 as a possible D gene (6 bases). From germline, CDR1 is MNHEY and CDR2 SVGEGT. The germline V and J ends were trimmed by 5 bases and 4 bases, with 9 bases remaining between them. The CDR3 is 13 residues long. This CDR3 reads CASSVTGNQPQHF. CDR3 in DNA: TGTGCCAGCAGTGTCACAGGGAATCAGCCCCAGCATTTT.

This clonotype qualifies as medium-sized. The rearrangement uses TRBV2 and TRBJ1-2, with D uncertain. The CDR3 spans 12 residues. Germline values: CDR1 SNHLY, CDR2 FYNNEI. Deletions cut 1 base from V and 6 bases from J, with 6 bases between. CDR3 loop: CASSEGSDGYTF. As DNA, the CDR3 is TGTGCCAGCAGTGAAGGTTCGGATGGCTACACCTTC.

Turning to this clonotype: Given the absence of the conserved phenylalanine or tryptophan at the CDR3 end, a read error is likely. The chain recombines TRBV11-2 with TRBJ2-7; weak D call: TRBD2 (6 bases). Trimming pared 6 bases from V and 7 bases from J, leaving 25 bases between. The CDR3 is 16 residues long. Germline loops: CDR1 SGHAT, CDR2 FQNNGV. CDR3 bases: TGTGCCAGCAGAACGGGGGTCGGGCCCACTTCTGGGGAGCAGTACCTC. As protein: CASRTGVGPTSGEQYL.